This TCR beta chain derives from a study of beta chain features in type 1 diabetes. This clone has more than one count but fewer than ten. What it binds is not known. One heparinised draw, averaging roughly 0.12 L, was taken per donor. The study reverse transcribed the entire isolated RNA, so it sequenced expressed TCRB transcripts. Sequencing of naive, central memory and regulatory T cell samples gave an average of about 3.7 million reads. The table came from immunoSEQ multiplex PCR; TCRdb's copy has only in-frame clones and leaves some out. The data hold more than 250,000 clones, with around 21% observed a single time. CDR1 and CDR2 from the germline V gene are MGHDK and SYGVNS. The CDR3 runs 13 residues. With 3 bases clipped from V and 10 bases from J, the junction kept 4 bases outside the gene matches. Study results and limitations: Moderate yet significant TCRB CDR3 shortening was seen in Type 1 diabetes patients in all four CD4+ subsets.

The sequenced material came from naive CD4+ T cells from blood. V gene TRBV25-1 combines with J gene TRBJ2-1; 9 bases align to TRBD1. The sequence came from a woman aged 35 to 49 with type 1 diabetes. The CDR3 loop is CASSDTGGGEQFF. For the CDR3, the DNA is TGTGCCAGCAGTGACACAGGGGGCGGCGAGCAGTTCTTC.